Below, 28 T cell receptor beta chains from the same sample are listed, as sequenced in a study of tumor-infiltrating lymphocytes in primary liver carcinoma. The researchers produced TCR beta cDNA from approximately 460 ng total RNA with a constant-region primer. Each TCR beta library was derived from three nested multiplex PCR rounds that employed slightly modified ARM-PCR. Researchers ran the first two PCR rounds for approximately 10 cycles each with TRBV1-TRBV30 forward primers and a C-beta reverse primer. Each CDR3 protein gets one entry after TCRdb re-called the multiplex PCR reads with MiXCR. The sample lists hundreds of thousands of distinct CDR3 sequences; around 50% were seen once. Germline DNA was also extracted, and blood RNA was taken from unsorted whole blood. Sequenced: peripheral blood. These receptors all come from a woman aged 25 to 45 with primary liver carcinoma and hepatitis B virus infection.

The rearrangement uses TRBV4-3 and TRBJ2-1; D is undetermined. The CDR3 is 17 amino acids. Trimming stripped 0 bases from V and 7 bases from J, with 19 bases between. Per germline, CDR1 LGHNA and CDR2 YSLEER. The CDR3 DNA is TGCGCCAGCAGCCAAGAAGAGGCTAGAATCGATGGGAATGAGCAGTTCTTC. This translates into CASSQEEARIDGNEQFF.

Concerning this clonotype: One junction end does not reproduce the germline sequence, and a read error may be involved. This chain uses TRBV2 with TRBJ1-5; D may be TRBD1 (5 bases). The CDR3 extends over 13 amino acids. Germline values: CDR1 SNHLY, CDR2 FYNNEI. The CDR3 here is CASSDSQQYIRQF. In nucleotides, the CDR3 is TGTGCCAGTAGTGACAGCCAACAGTACATCCGTCAATTT.

This clonotype occurred many times. The chain carries TRBV11-2 and TRBJ2-5; possibly TRBD2 for D (5 bases). Germline V lookup: CDR1 SGHAT, CDR2 FQNNGV. V lost 4 bases and J 5 bases, leaving 14 bases between the germline ends. The CDR3 covers 14 residues. Here the CDR3 reads CASSSPPTGETQYF. The CDR3 region has the DNA TGTGCCAGCAGCTCCCCGCCAACGGGGGAGACCCAGTACTTC. Based on the CDR3 plus reference TRBV11-2 and TRBJ2-5, the full variable domain is EAGVAQSPRYKIIEKRQSVAFWCNPISGHATLYWYQQILGQGPKLLIQFQNNGVVDDSQLPKDRFSAERLKGVDSTLKIQPAKLEDSAVYLCASSSPPTGETQYFGPGTRLLVL.

Concerning this clonotype: The CDR3 does not end in the conserved phenylalanine or tryptophan, so this is likely a read error. The chain has TRBV12-5 and TRBJ2-4, with D perhaps TRBD2 (5 bases). Per germline, CDR1 LGHNT and CDR2 FRNRAP. CDR3 size: 14 residues. CDR3 in amino acids: CASGLALAENIQYL. CDR3 DNA sequence: TGTGCTAGTGGTTTGGCCCTAGCCGAAAACATTCAGTACCTC.

The V call is TRBV12-3 or TRBV12-4, the J call TRBJ1-4; D is undetermined. This CDR3 has 12 residues. The germline V and J ends were trimmed by 3 bases and 8 bases, with 7 bases remaining between them. The CDR3 bases are TGTGCCAGCAGTTTTGAAGGCGAAAAACTGTTTTTT. This gives the protein CASSFEGEKLFF.

V is TRBV6-1 and J is TRBJ2-7, with D unresolved. The germline gives CDR1 MNHNS, CDR2 SASEGT. Trimming removed 7 bases at V and 0 bases at J, with 10 bases between. The length of the CDR3 is 13 residues. The CDR3: CASTDSASYEQYF. DNA for the CDR3: TGTGCCAGCACTGATAGTGCCTCCTACGAGCAGTACTTC.

As concerns this clonotype: One end of the junction is discordant with germline, which a read error may explain. The chain has TRBV11-2 and TRBJ2-2; unclear D gene. In germline, CDR1 is SGHAT, CDR2 FQNNGV. This CDR3 region has 15 residues. In DNA, the CDR3 is TGTGCCAGCGGCTTAGGGTCACAACACACCGGGGAGCTGTTTTTT. Translating gives CASGLGSQHTGELFF.

On this clonotype itself: This may be a read error, as it is one base from a much larger clone. The chain carries TRBV5-5 and TRBJ2-2; D unclear. The CDR3 sequence is 14 residues long. Germline lookup yields CDR1 SGHKS and CDR2 YYEKEE (reference sequence). V was cut by 1 base and J by 1 base, with 5 bases left in between. The CDR3 coding sequence is TGTGCCAGCAGCTTGCGGCAGAACACCGGGGAGCTGTTTTTT. Translation: CASSLRQNTGELFF.

There are a few counts of this clonotype. The chain joins TRBV6-1 to TRBJ2-7; 9 positions match TRBD2. The CDR3 consists of 13 residues. Germline V gene data show CDR1 as MNHNS and CDR2 as SASEGT. Germline trimming cut 8 bases from V and 5 bases from J; bases unmatched to any gene: 7. CDR3 in DNA: TGTGCCAGCCTTAGCGGGGGCATTAACGAGCAGTACTTC. Its translation is CASLSGGINEQYF.

Points on this clonotype: Since the CDR3 does not end with the conserved phenylalanine or tryptophan, this likely comes from a read error. The chain links TRBV11-2 to TRBJ2-1, with TRBD2 matching over 9 bases. CDR1 is SGHAT and CDR2 is FQNNGV in the germline V gene. The CDR3 is 15 residues long. CDR3 DNA sequence: TGTGCCAGCAGCCCATGGACTAGCGCCTACGATGAGCAGTTCCTC. The encoded protein is CASSPWTSAYDEQFL.

This clonotype has only a few counts. The rearrangement joins TRBV6-2 or TRBV6-3 to TRBJ2-4; no reliable D call. Trimming stripped 5 bases from V and 10 bases from J, with 12 bases between. CDR3 length: 12 residues. From germline, CDR1 is MNHEY and CDR2 SVGEGT. As DNA, the CDR3 is TGTGCCAGCAGTCCTTCCTTAAGAATTCAGTACTTC. It codes for CASSPSLRIQYF.

A word on this clonotype: One junction end disagrees with the germline gene, perhaps due to a read error. V gene TRBV11-2 combines with J gene TRBJ2-7, with TRBD2 matching 11 bases. Per the germline V gene, CDR1 is SGHAT and CDR2 is FQNNGV. The CDR3 loop spans 15 amino acids. As DNA, the CDR3 is TGTGCCAGCAGCTTAGAGAGGCTAGCGGGAGGTGAGCAGTCCTTC. It encodes CASSLERLAGGEQSF.

To note about this clonotype: A read error may be the cause here, since a much bigger clone is one base away. Since the CDR3 does not end with the conserved phenylalanine or tryptophan, this likely comes from a read error. This sequence joins TRBV6-5 and TRBJ2-1; 8 bases are shared with TRBD2. The junction had 13 bases not matched to a gene; V was cut back by 5 bases and J by 7 bases. The length of the CDR3 is 16 residues. Germline lookup yields CDR1 MNHEY and CDR2 SVGAGI. The CDR3, as DNA: TGTGCCAGCAGTCGAAATAGCGGGGAGCGAGGGAATGAGCAGTTCCTC. It yields the protein CASSRNSGERGNEQFL.

This clonotype was observed a handful of times. This may arise from a read error, as a much more abundant clone is one base away. The chain uses TRBV12-3 or TRBV12-4 and TRBJ1-2; 10 bases align to TRBD1. The CDR3 spans 14 residues. V trimming: 5 bases; J trimming: 8 bases; junction bases outside the gene matches: 8. In nucleotides, the CDR3 is TGTGCCAGCAGTCGAAGAGGGACAGGGGACGGCTACACCTTC. Residues: CASSRRGTGDGYTF.

To note about this clonotype: No conserved phenylalanine or tryptophan ends this CDR3, so it is likely a read error. The rearrangement joins TRBV12-5 to TRBJ2-3; weak D call: TRBD2 (6 bases). Germline V lookup: CDR1 LGHNT, CDR2 FRNRAP. This CDR3 spans 13 amino acids. CDR3 bases: TGTGTTAGTGGTTCCAGACTAGCAGATACGCAGTATTTG. Protein sequence: CVSGSRLADTQYL.

There are a few counts of this clonotype. This chain connects TRBV10-3 to TRBJ1-1; 8 bases match TRBD1. The germline V gene has CDR1 ENHRY and CDR2 SYGVKD. The trim removed 6 bases at V and 3 bases at J, leaving 3 bases unmatched. CDR3 length: 13 amino acids. This CDR3 is CAISMTGDTEAFF. DNA for the CDR3: TGTGCCATCAGCATGACAGGGGACACTGAAGCTTTCTTT.

This clonotype was recorded many times. The chain joins TRBV6-2 or TRBV6-3 to TRBJ2-1, with TRBD2 matching over 10 bases. The length of the CDR3 is 14 residues. Germline V gives CDR1 MNHEY, CDR2 SVGEGT. The ends lost 7 bases at V and 10 bases at J; junction bases unmatched: 10. Here the CDR3 reads CASTPASGSREQFF. CDR3 nucleotides: TGTGCCAGCACCCCGGCTAGCGGGAGTAGAGAGCAGTTCTTC.

On this clonotype: A clone one base away is much larger, so this may be a read error. This chain links TRBV12-5 with TRBJ2-7; 10 bases are a match to TRBD1. This CDR3 region has 15 residues. The trim removed 3 bases at V and 3 bases at J, leaving 5 bases unmatched. Germline CDR1 LGHNT, CDR2 FRNRAP. The CDR3 loop is CASGFVWDRGYEQYF. The CDR3 coding sequence is TGTGCTAGTGGTTTCGTCTGGGACAGGGGCTACGAGCAGTACTTC.

This chain joins TRBV5-6 and TRBJ2-1; no clear D gene. This CDR3 comprises 12 residues. Germline V CDR1 and CDR2: SGHDT, YYEEEE. The V end was cut by 4 bases, the J end by 6 bases, with 8 bases between. For the CDR3, the DNA is TGTGCCAGCAGCATGACTGCCAATGAGCAGTTCTTC. Translating gives CASSMTANEQFF. The full variable domain, rest sourced from reference TRBV5-6 and TRBJ2-1, is DAGVTQSPTHLIKTRGQQVTLRCSPKSGHDTVSWYQQALGQGPQFIFQYYEEEERQRGNFPDRFSGHQFPNYSSELNVNALLLGDSALYLCASSMTANEQFFGPGTRLTVL.

The genes are TRBV7-9 and TRBJ1-4; a weak D match, TRBD1 (5 bases). This CDR3 has 13 residues. The V gene's germline CDR1 is SEHNR and CDR2 FQNEAQ (reference sequence). The V and J ends lost 3 bases and 4 bases respectively, with 6 bases between them. CDR3 amino acids: CASSFDSNEKLFF. In DNA, the CDR3 is TGTGCCAGCAGCTTCGACAGTAATGAAAAACTGTTTTTT.

As for this clonotype: A read error may account for a junction end that differs from germline. V gene TRBV6-1 combines with J gene TRBJ1-1; tentatively, D is TRBD1 (5 bases). The CDR3 totals 13 residues. Germline assignment: CDR1 MNHNS and CDR2 SASEGT. Here the CDR3 DNA reads TGTGCCAGCAAACGGGACCCTACATCTGATGCTTTCTTT. It is translated as CASKRDPTSDAFF.

Ten or more counts support this clonotype. The chain has TRBV12-3 or TRBV12-4 and TRBJ1-1, with unresolved D. The CDR3 spans 13 residues. Trimming shortened V by 3 bases and J by 0 bases, and 5 bases separated the two germline ends. This CDR3 is CASSFLLNTEAFF. CDR3 in DNA: TGTGCCAGCAGTTTTCTCTTGAACACTGAAGCTTTCTTT.

The genes are TRBV12-3 or TRBV12-4 and TRBJ2-7, with TRBD2 identical over 11 bases. This CDR3 has 14 amino acids. J gave up 7 bases and V 3 bases, and 5 bases lay outside the gene matches. CDR3 residues: CASSFSGRAREQYF. CDR3 DNA sequence: TGTGCCAGCAGTTTTAGCGGGAGGGCCAGAGAGCAGTACTTC.

The chain uses TRBV6-2 or TRBV6-3 and TRBJ2-5; 8 bases map to TRBD2. V trimming: 6 bases; J trimming: 2 bases; junction bases outside the gene matches: 2. Germline V gene sequence: CDR1 MNHEY, CDR2 SVGEGT. The CDR3 has 13 amino acids. CDR3 nucleotide sequence: TGTGCCAGCAGAAGACTAGCGCAAGAGACCCAGTACTTC. Translation gives CASRRLAQETQYF.

With regard to this clonotype: A read error is likely, as this CDR3 ends without the conserved phenylalanine or tryptophan. This rearrangement joins TRBV7-8 to TRBJ1-2; D unclear. The CDR3 is 14 amino acids. Germline loops: CDR1 SGHVS, CDR2 FQNEAQ. V lost 5 bases, J lost 2 bases, and 12 bases lay in between. The CDR3 nucleotides read TGTGCCAGCAGCCCACGGACGGGGAACTATGGCTACACCTAC. It is translated as CASSPRTGNYGYTY.

The V call is TRBV30, the J call TRBJ1-5; TRBD1 agrees at 10 bases. This CDR3 is built from 17 residues. CDR1 and CDR2 (germline): GTSNPN, SVGIG (reference sequence). With V trimmed by 4 bases and J by 2 bases, 11 bases remained unmatched. The CDR3 is CAWNSGTGVGGNQPQHF. Written as DNA, the CDR3 is TGTGCCTGGAACTCCGGGACAGGGGTGGGCGGCAATCAGCCCCAGCATTTT. Complete variable domain (other parts from reference TRBV30 and TRBJ1-5): SQTIHQWPATLVQPVGSPLSLECTVEGTSNPNLYWYRQAAGRGLQLLFYSVGIGQISSEVPQNLSASRPQDRQFILSSKKLLLSDSGFYLCAWNSGTGVGGNQPQHFGDGTRLSIL.

Of note for this clonotype: This may be a read error: a much more frequent sequence differs by one nucleotide. In this CDR3 the conserved last residue, phenylalanine or tryptophan, is missing, so a read error is likely. This chain uses TRBV12-3 or TRBV12-4 with TRBJ2-7, with no clear D. The CDR3 extends over 14 amino acids. V lost 2 bases, J lost 2 bases, and 10 bases lay in between. The chain's CDR3 is CASSLITRPYEQYL. CDR3 nucleotide sequence: TGTGCCAGCAGTTTAATAACCCGTCCCTACGAGCAGTACTTA.

Worth noting for this clonotype: A single base separates this from a much larger clone, so it may be a read error. The chain carries TRBV6-2 or TRBV6-3 and TRBJ2-1; D gene uncertain. Trimming pared 8 bases from V and 5 bases from J, leaving 7 bases between. From germline, CDR1 is MNHEY and CDR2 SVGEGT. The CDR3 is 11 residues long. CDR3 DNA sequence: TGTGCCAGCGGCCCCGACAATGAGCAGTTCTTC. It encodes CASGPDNEQFF.